Shown below are 19 T cell receptor beta chains from a single sample sequenced in a study of cytomegalovirus exposure and HLA in healthy donors. The PCR contained 60 Vbeta and 13 Jbeta primers. TCRdb's table, derived via immunoSEQ multiplex PCR, lists solely in-frame clones and lacks some. The sample includes roughly 130,000 clones, 61% of them seen just once. The sequenced sample was PBMCs. These receptor sequences come from a male donor in good health and CMV-seronegative.

The chain is built from TRBV6-5 and TRBJ2-7; TRBD2 matches 9 bases. V was clipped by 6 bases and J by 2 bases; unmatched bases: 5. The CDR3 is 14 amino acids. The germline V gene has CDR1 MNHEY and CDR2 SVGAGI. CDR3 in amino acids: CASRKRGETYEQYF. The CDR3 DNA is TGTGCCAGCAGGAAGCGGGGGGAAACCTACGAGCAGTACTTC.

The genes are TRBV6-5 and TRBJ1-2; D might be TRBD1 (6 bases). Looked up from germline, CDR1 is MNHEY and CDR2 is SVGAGI. The CDR3 loop spans 13 amino acids. Trimming removed 3 bases from V and 8 bases from J, with 13 bases in between. CDR3 residues: CASSYQGSMGYTF. The CDR3 nucleotides read TGTGCCAGCAGTTATCAGGGGTCTATGGGCTACACCTTC.

The chain uses TRBV5-1 and TRBJ2-7; 12 nucleotides match TRBD1. V trimming: 0 bases; J trimming: 6 bases; junction bases outside the gene matches: 7. The germline gives CDR1 SGHRS, CDR2 YFSETQ. There are 16 residues in the CDR3. The CDR3 loop is CASSLEGTGGSGEQYF. DNA of the CDR3: TGCGCCAGCAGCTTGGAGGGGACAGGGGGCTCCGGCGAGCAGTACTTC.

This clone has more than one count but fewer than ten. The chain links TRBV4-1 to TRBJ2-2; D uncertain. Germline CDR1 is MGHRA and CDR2 is YSYEKL. Trimming took off 1 base at V and 3 bases at J, with 6 bases between the two ends. This CDR3 region has 14 residues. CDR3 amino acids: CASSQGRDTGELFF. CDR3 DNA: TGCGCCAGCAGCCAAGGACGGGACACCGGGGAGCTGTTTTTT.

The table lists this clone with a count of one. This sequence joins TRBV30 and TRBJ2-7; 15 bases are a match to TRBD2. Losses at the gene ends were 2 bases for V and 9 bases for J; bases not matched to a gene: 5. Germline V lookup: CDR1 GTSNPN, CDR2 SVGIG (reference sequence). The CDR3 contains 14 residues. Here the CDR3 DNA reads TGTGCCTGGAGTCCAGGACTAGCGGGGGGGCGGCAGTACTTC. It encodes CAWSPGLAGGRQYF. Variable domain in full (rest from reference TRBV30 and TRBJ2-7): SQTIHQWPATLVQPVGSPLSLECTVEGTSNPNLYWYRQAAGRGLQLLFYSVGIGQISSEVPQNLSASRPQDRQFILSSKKLLLSDSGFYLCAWSPGLAGGRQYFGPGTRLTVT.

This clone occurred once. The rearrangement links TRBV15 to TRBJ1-2; 7 positions agree with TRBD1. The V and J ends lost 3 bases and 5 bases, in that order; junction bases with no gene match: 6. Germline V gives CDR1 LNHNV, CDR2 YYDKDF (reference sequence). The CDR3 extends over 14 amino acids. In DNA, the CDR3 is TGTGCCACCAGCAGGGGGACAGCCGATTATGGCTACACCTTC. This codes for CATSRGTADYGYTF.

V and J are TRBV6-5 and TRBJ2-6; D uncertain. CDR1 is MNHEY and CDR2 is SVGAGI in the germline V gene. CDR3 length: 13 amino acids. The germline V and J ends were trimmed by 0 bases and 12 bases, with 9 bases remaining between them. CDR3 residues: CASSYSTPLVLTF. The DNA for the CDR3 is TGTGCCAGCAGTTACTCGACACCTCTCGTCCTGACTTTC.

This clone was picked up a small number of times. The chain carries TRBV7-8 and TRBJ2-4; possible D gene TRBD1, 6 bases. Per the germline V gene, CDR1 is SGHVS and CDR2 is FQNEAQ. Trimming took 3 bases from V and 3 from J, leaving 9 bases between them. CDR3 size: 14 residues. The CDR3 DNA sequence: TGTGCCAGCAGCTTGACAGGCGACAAAAACATTCAGTACTTC. Translation: CASSLTGDKNIQYF.

This clone was detected a few times. The rearrangement links TRBV9 to TRBJ1-6, with no clear D. The germline V gene encodes CDR1 SGDLS and CDR2 YYNGEE. Deletions cut 1 base from V and 0 bases from J, with 11 bases between. The CDR3 loop spans 17 amino acids. CDR3: CASSVSAISSYNSPLHF. The CDR3 coding sequence is TGTGCCAGCAGCGTAAGTGCCATCAGCTCCTATAATTCACCCCTCCACTTT.

In its sample, this clone was seen a few times. This chain joins TRBV12-5 and TRBJ1-1, with TRBD1 matching over 7 bases. The CDR3 length is 14 residues. V shed 4 bases, J shed 4 bases, and the junction held 6 bases outside the gene matches. Per the germline V gene, CDR1 is LGHNT and CDR2 is FRNRAP. The CDR3, as DNA: TGTGCTAGTGGTTGGACAGGTCGAGTCACTGAAGCTTTCTTT. Its protein is CASGWTGRVTEAFF.

This clone showed up just a few times. V gene TRBV18 combines with J gene TRBJ1-3; tentative D call: TRBD1 (5 bases). CDR3 size: 13 residues. Trimming pared 6 bases from V and 3 bases from J, leaving 9 bases between. Germline loops: CDR1 KGHSH, CDR2 LQKENI. For the CDR3, the DNA is TGTGCCAGCTCTCGCAGGGATGGAAACACCATATATTTT. Protein: CASSRRDGNTIYF.

The chain is built from TRBV6-5 and TRBJ2-1; 9 bases are a match to TRBD1. This CDR3 comprises 16 residues. With 4 bases clipped from V and 0 bases from J, the junction kept 4 bases outside the gene matches. Germline assignment: CDR1 MNHEY and CDR2 SVGAGI. The CDR3 DNA follows: TGTGCCAGCAGTTCGACAGGGGGGATCTCCTACAATGAGCAGTTCTTC. Translated: CASSSTGGISYNEQFF.

V is TRBV11-1 and J is TRBJ2-5; D call uncertain. Trimming pared 5 bases from V and 6 bases from J, leaving 13 bases between. The germline gives CDR1 SGHAT, CDR2 FQDESV (reference sequence). The CDR3 contains 13 residues. The CDR3 loop is CASSPQLRKTQYF. CDR3 DNA: TGTGCCAGCAGCCCCCAGTTGAGGAAGACCCAGTACTTC.

In its sample, this clone was seen a few times. The rearrangement joins TRBV13 to TRBJ1-4, with 10 bases fitting TRBD1. CDR1 PRHDT and CDR2 FYEKMQ come from the germline V gene (reference sequence). This CDR3 spans 16 amino acids. V gave up 2 bases and J gave up 8 bases; unmatched junction bases: 8. In nucleotides, the CDR3 is TGTGCCAGCAGCTTAAGGGACAGGGGCATGAGAGAAAAACTGTTTTTT. Translating it yields CASSLRDRGMREKLFF.

V and J are TRBV2 and TRBJ1-4; possibly TRBD1 for D (5 bases). V was pared by 6 bases and J by 6 bases, with 11 bases between. This CDR3 contains 13 residues. Per the germline V gene, CDR1 is SNHLY and CDR2 is FYNNEI. The DNA of the CDR3 is TGTGCCAGCAGCAGACAGACCGATGAAAAACTGTTTTTT. Translating it yields CASSRQTDEKLFF.

This clone was recorded a few times. The chain recombines TRBV6-1 with TRBJ1-1; possible D gene TRBD1, 6 bases. V was cut by 6 bases and J by 4 bases, with 15 bases left in between. The germline CDR1 and CDR2 sequences are MNHNS and SASEGT. This CDR3 contains 14 residues. DNA for the CDR3: TGTGCCAGCAGAGTTGCAGGGGAGGGCACTGAAGCTTTCTTT. Protein product: CASRVAGEGTEAFF.

The chain recombines TRBV6-6 with TRBJ2-1, with 7 bases that match TRBD1. V lost 5 bases and J lost 6; bases outside the gene matches: 10. The germline V gene encodes CDR1 MNHNY and CDR2 SVGAGI (reference sequence). The CDR3 extends over 15 amino acids. CDR3 coding DNA: TGTGCCAGCAGTGAGAGGACAGGCCGTATCAATGAGCAGTTCTTC. Translating it yields CASSERTGRINEQFF.

In this sample, this clone turned up a few times. The gene calls are TRBV12-5 and TRBJ2-3; D gene ambiguous. This CDR3 is 14 amino acids long. Trimming cost V 2 bases and J 4 bases, with 10 bases left between them. In germline, CDR1 is LGHNT, CDR2 FRNRAP. In DNA form, the CDR3 reads TGTGCTAGTGGTTTGTCAGGTCAGTCAGATACGCAGTATTTT. This encodes CASGLSGQSDTQYF.

The chain recombines TRBV6-5 with TRBJ1-1; D is uncertain. CDR3 size: 14 residues. V lost 6 bases and J lost 3, with 14 bases in between. The germline V gene encodes CDR1 MNHEY and CDR2 SVGAGI. CDR3 sequence: CASREAGLYTEAFF. In nucleotides, the CDR3 is TGTGCCAGCAGAGAGGCGGGGTTGTACACTGAAGCTTTCTTT.